These 27 T cell receptor beta chains were sequenced from one sample in a study of shared clonotypes between healthy human individuals. Profiling relied on immunoSEQ multiplex PCR, and the TCRdb table lists in-frame clones only, not all of them. This table holds 2 million to 2.5 million clones, around 95% found once. Sequences were obtained from naive CD4+ T cells sorted from blood. The subset is: CD45RA+ positively selected. These TCRs come from a man younger than 35 in good health.

The CDR3 loop reads CASSSGTKETQYF. In DNA, the CDR3 is TGTGCCAGCAGTTCCGGGACCAAAGAGACCCAGTACTTC. The V call is TRBV6-1, the J call TRBJ2-5, with D perhaps being TRBD1 or TRBD2 (5 bases each). Germline V gene sequence: CDR1 MNHNS, CDR2 SASEGT. The CDR3 totals 13 residues. Trimming stripped 5 bases from V and 3 bases from J, with 10 bases between.

V and J are TRBV19 and TRBJ1-4, with D possibly being TRBD1 (6 bases). Germline CDR1 and CDR2: LNHDA and SQIVND (reference sequence). Trimming pared 10 bases from V and 5 bases from J, leaving 14 bases between. This CDR3 has 13 residues. The DNA of the CDR3 is TGTGCCACCTCGAGGGGGTTGAATGAAAAACTGTTTTTT. This encodes CATSRGLNEKLFF.

About this clone itself: One end of the junction varies from germline; a read error may be responsible. CDR3 sequence (DNA): TGCGCCAGTAGCTCGGGGCAGGGGAAGCGAGAGACCCAGTACTTC. Its protein is CASSSGQGKRETQYF. V and J are TRBV5-1 and TRBJ2-5; maybe TRBD1 (6 bases). CDR3 length: 15 residues. CDR1 is SGHRS and CDR2 is YFSETQ in the germline V gene.

V gene TRBV9 combines with J gene TRBJ2-3; D might be TRBD1 or TRBD2, each matching 5 bases. Per germline, CDR1 SGDLS and CDR2 YYNGEE. The CDR3 covers 15 residues. The ends were cut back, 4 bases at V and 2 bases at J, with 14 bases in the middle. The CDR3 DNA reads as TGTGCCAGCAGCAAGGGAGACAGCTTCACAGATACGCAGTATTTT. Translated, it gives CASSKGDSFTDTQYF.

A single count supports this clone. V usage is TRBV5-6 and J usage is TRBJ2-5; TRBD1 agrees at 9 bases. The trim removed 1 base at V and 3 bases at J, leaving 7 bases unmatched. The CDR3 is made up of 16 amino acids. Per germline, CDR1 SGHDT and CDR2 YYEEEE. The CDR3 is CASSLRDRDWKETQYF. The CDR3 nucleotides are TGTGCCAGCAGCTTGAGGGACAGGGATTGGAAAGAGACCCAGTACTTC. Together with reference TRBV5-6 and TRBJ2-5, the CDR3 gives the full variable domain: DAGVTQSPTHLIKTRGQQVTLRCSPKSGHDTVSWYQQALGQGPQFIFQYYEEEERQRGNFPDRFSGHQFPNYSSELNVNALLLGDSALYLCASSLRDRDWKETQYFGPGTRLLVL.

The CDR3 sequence is CASSTAGASNQPQHF. CDR3 nucleotide sequence: TGTGCCAGCAGCACCGCCGGGGCCAGCAATCAGCCCCAGCATTTT. The chain joins TRBV7-8 to TRBJ1-5, with a tentative D call TRBD1 (5 bases). The germline gives CDR1 SGHVS, CDR2 FQNEAQ. The CDR3 has 15 residues. V lost 5 bases and J lost 1, with 12 bases in between.

The chain combines TRBV6-5 with TRBJ2-2; D gene uncertain. The germline CDR1 and CDR2 sequences are MNHEY and SVGAGI. V lost 2 bases and J 6 bases, leaving 4 bases between the germline ends. The CDR3 is 12 residues long. CDR3 nucleotide sequence: TGTGCCAGCAGTTACGTCGCCGGGGAGCTGTTTTTT. This gives the protein CASSYVAGELFF.

This rearrangement joins TRBV28 to TRBJ1-5, with unresolved D. This CDR3 spans 12 amino acids. CDR1 is MDHEN and CDR2 is SYDVKM in the germline V gene. Trimming left V 8 bases short and J 2 bases short, with 7 bases between. The CDR3 bases are TGTGCCAGCCACCCGGGCAATCAGCCCCAGCATTTT. Encoded protein: CASHPGNQPQHF. The entire variable domain, with the rest obtained from reference TRBV28 and TRBJ1-5, is as follows: DVKVTQSSRYLVKRTGEKVFLECVQDMDHENMFWYRQDPGLGLRLIYFSYDVKMKEKGDIPEGYSVSREKKERFSLILESASTNQTSMYLCASHPGNQPQHFGDGTRLSIL.

The chain combines TRBV2 with TRBJ1-2; the D gene is possibly TRBD1 (6 bases). From germline, CDR1 is SNHLY and CDR2 FYNNEI. This CDR3 is built from 13 residues. V shed 6 bases and J shed 8 bases, with 16 bases lying between them. CDR3 in amino acids: CASRPQGSEGYTF. Here the CDR3 DNA reads TGTGCCAGCAGACCACAGGGATCCGAGGGCTACACCTTC.

This sequence joins TRBV4-1 and TRBJ1-4; perhaps TRBD1 as D (5 bases). The CDR3 spans 16 residues. Trimming stripped 3 bases from V and 6 bases from J, with 17 bases between. Germline CDR1 MGHRA, CDR2 YSYEKL. CDR3 protein: CASSQVTFWGDEKLFF. CDR3 in DNA: TGCGCCAGCAGCCAGGTCACTTTCTGGGGGGATGAAAAACTGTTTTTT.

This clone was counted a single time. The chain couples TRBV30 to TRBJ2-1; D could derive from TRBD1 or TRBD2 (6 bases each). V lost 2 bases and J lost 8, with 13 bases in between. The CDR3 totals 13 residues. The germline gives CDR1 GTSNPN, CDR2 SVGIG (reference sequence). CDR3: CAWSRRRGDEQFF. In DNA form, the CDR3 reads TGTGCCTGGAGTCGACGAAGGGGGGATGAGCAGTTCTTC.

In the case of this clone: The sample contains more than one DNA sequence encoding this CDR3. The rearrangement links TRBV19 to TRBJ1-1, with a weak D call TRBD1 (5 bases). V shed 4 bases and J shed 1 base, with 10 bases lying between them. Germline loops: CDR1 LNHDA, CDR2 SQIVND (reference sequence). There are 14 residues in the CDR3. Here the CDR3 reads CASSTGRGNTEAFF. The CDR3 bases are TGTGCCAGTAGTACGGGACGGGGGAACACTGAAGCTTTCTTT.

The chain employs TRBV2 and TRBJ2-3; D uncertain. Deletions cut 0 bases from V and 3 bases from J, with 10 bases between. Germline-derived CDR1 and CDR2 are SNHLY and FYNNEI. This CDR3 is built from 15 residues. The CDR3 nucleotides are TGTGCCAGCAGTGAAGCGCTTTTGGGTACAGATACGCAGTATTTT. Translation: CASSEALLGTDTQYF.

The chain has TRBV12-5 and TRBJ1-1; no clear D. V dropped 0 bases and J dropped 1 base, with 21 bases sitting between them. The CDR3 has 19 residues. Germline CDR1 and CDR2: LGHNT and FRNRAP. This chain's CDR3 is CASGLVKSGSRVGNTEAFF. CDR3 nucleotide sequence: TGTGCTAGTGGTTTGGTAAAAAGTGGGTCACGGGTAGGGAACACTGAAGCTTTCTTT.

This chain connects TRBV30 to TRBJ1-5; D may be TRBD1 (6 bases). Germline-derived CDR1 and CDR2 are GTSNPN and SVGIG (reference sequence). Trimming removed 5 bases at V and 1 base at J, with 21 bases between. The CDR3 is 17 residues long. The CDR3 DNA reads TGTGCCTGGCGACGAGGGGGGGAAGGGATAAGCAATCAGCCCCAGCATTTT. Translated: CAWRRGGEGISNQPQHF.

The rearrangement links TRBV5-1 to TRBJ2-5; D perhaps matches TRBD1 (5 bases). Germline-derived CDR1 and CDR2 are SGHRS and YFSETQ. The CDR3 has 15 residues. Trimming took 3 bases from V and 2 from J, leaving 14 bases between them. This CDR3 reads CASSSGQNYQETQYF. CDR3 bases: TGCGCCAGCAGCTCAGGGCAGAATTATCAAGAGACCCAGTACTTC.

The CDR3 bases are TGCGCCAGCAGCCAAGATCTCGTGGCAGGGGGCAGCGCGAACACCGGGGAGCTGTTTTTT. This codes for CASSQDLVAGGSANTGELFF. The genes are TRBV4-3 and TRBJ2-2, with 8 bases fitting TRBD1. The V gene's germline CDR1 is LGHNA and CDR2 YSLEER. This CDR3 has 20 residues. J lost 0 bases, V lost 0 bases, and 12 bases had no gene match.

The gene calls are TRBV6-6 and TRBJ2-7, with 11 bases that match TRBD1. The V gene's germline CDR1 is MNHNY and CDR2 SVGAGI (reference sequence). The CDR3 has 13 amino acids. V shed 11 bases, J shed 7 bases, and the junction held 10 bases outside the gene matches. The CDR3 region is CAAERTGGWEQYF. The CDR3 nucleotides read TGTGCCGCGGAACGGACAGGGGGCTGGGAGCAGTACTTC.

The J gene is TRBJ1-6, the V gene TRBV27, with a weak D call TRBD1 (5 bases). V lost 7 bases, J lost 4 bases, and 11 bases lay in between. Germline V gene data show CDR1 as MNHEY and CDR2 as SMNVEV (reference sequence). The length of the CDR3 is 14 residues. CDR3 DNA sequence: TGTGCCAGCACGGCGACAGCGTATAATTCACCCCTCCACTTT. It specifies CASTATAYNSPLHF.

The chain carries TRBV9 and TRBJ2-1; 7 bases are shared with TRBD2. This CDR3 spans 16 amino acids. Germline V gives CDR1 SGDLS, CDR2 YYNGEE. The V and J ends lost 0 bases and 5 bases, in that order; junction bases with no gene match: 8. The CDR3 region has the DNA TGTGCCAGCAGCGTAGAGTTGGGAGGGCCAAACAATGAGCAGTTCTTC. Protein: CASSVELGGPNNEQFF.

The V gene is TRBV5-4, the J gene TRBJ2-7, with 9 nucleotides matching TRBD1. From germline, CDR1 is SGHNT and CDR2 YYREEE (reference sequence). V trimming: 5 bases; J trimming: 1 base; junction bases outside the gene matches: 7. This CDR3 region has 15 residues. DNA of the CDR3: TGTGCCAGCAGACGGGGACAGGGCAGTTCCTACGAGCAGTACTTC. This codes for CASRRGQGSSYEQYF.

In the case of this clone: This sample also contains other DNA sequences that code for the same CDR3. The chain links TRBV7-2 to TRBJ2-1; D may be TRBD2 (6 bases). CDR3 length: 13 amino acids. Germline CDR1 SGHTA, CDR2 FQGNSA. V lost 1 base, J lost 7 bases, and 8 bases lay in between. The CDR3 nucleotides read TGTGCCAGCAGCTTAGTTGGGGGGAATGAGCAGTTCTTC. The encoded protein is CASSLVGGNEQFF.

On this clone itself: The same CDR3 can be traced to other DNA sequences in this sample. CDR3 nucleotide sequence: TGTGCCAGCTCACCATTCGACAAGAACACTGAAGCTTTCTTT. Its protein product is CASSPFDKNTEAFF. The rearrangement joins TRBV18 to TRBJ1-1, with D uncertain. Trimming left V 2 bases short and J 1 base short, with 8 bases between. The germline CDR1 and CDR2 sequences are KGHSH and LQKENI. The CDR3 runs to 14 residues.

The chain employs TRBV2 and TRBJ2-3, with D unresolved. The CDR3 is 15 residues long. The V end lost 5 bases, the J end lost 0 bases, and 12 bases lay between the germline ends. Germline V gene data show CDR1 as SNHLY and CDR2 as FYNNEI. The CDR3 sequence: CASSRMVTSTDTQYF. DNA for the CDR3: TGTGCCAGCAGTCGGATGGTAACTAGCACAGATACGCAGTATTTT.

The V and J genes are TRBV7-3 and TRBJ2-5; possible D gene TRBD1, 5 bases. This CDR3 is 14 amino acids long. The V end was cut by 4 bases, the J end by 3 bases, with 12 bases between. Germline V lookup: CDR1 SGHTA, CDR2 FQGTGA. The CDR3 coding sequence is TGTGCCAGCAGCTCGCAGGGTTTCGAAGAGACCCAGTACTTC. This codes for CASSSQGFEETQYF. The whole variable domain, remainder taken from reference TRBV7-3 and TRBJ2-5, is GAGVSQTPSNKVTEKGKYVELRCDPISGHTALYWYRQSLGQGPEFLIYFQGTGAADDSGLPNDRFFAVRPEGSVSTLKIQRTERGDSAVYLCASSSQGFEETQYFGPGTRLLVL.

The chain uses TRBV6-5 and TRBJ2-7; TRBD1 matches at 10 bases. CDR3 length: 14 residues. The V gene's germline CDR1 is MNHEY and CDR2 SVGAGI. V was clipped by 5 bases and J by 7 bases; unmatched bases: 8. The CDR3 loop is CASSRRDRGQEQYF. The CDR3 nucleotides read TGTGCCAGCAGTCGCCGGGACAGGGGCCAGGAGCAGTACTTC.

In this sample, this clone turned up once. This chain joins TRBV6-1 and TRBJ1-2, with 8 positions matching TRBD1. The CDR3 consists of 15 residues. Germline V gene sequence: CDR1 MNHNS, CDR2 SASEGT. V shed 7 bases, J shed 1 base, and the junction held 8 bases outside the gene matches. This chain's CDR3 is CASNTGGIGNYGYTF. CDR3 bases: TGTGCCAGCAATACAGGGGGAATCGGTAACTATGGCTACACCTTC.